This T cell receptor beta chain was recovered during a study of shared T cell receptors in the human thymus. The CDR3 contains 12 residues. Deletions cut 8 bases from V and 5 bases from J, with 9 bases between. CDR1 MNHEY and CDR2 SMNVEV come from the germline V gene (reference sequence). The table came from immunoSEQ multiplex PCR; TCRdb's copy has only in-frame clones and leaves some out. The sample has 450,000 to 650,000 clones, about 80% seen once. This sample also appeared in a second study, on human thymus T cells.

Sample: thymocytes. The chain joins TRBV27 to TRBJ2-2; a possible D gene is TRBD2 (5 bases). This TCR was sampled from a boy under three years old with a congenital heart defect. The CDR3 sequence is CASGRGTGELFF. CDR3 coding DNA: TGTGCCAGCGGAAGAGGGACCGGGGAGCTGTTTTTT.